This note documents a single T cell receptor (beta chain) sequence. The antigen remains undetermined. The germline V gene has CDR1 LNHNV and CDR2 YYDKDF (reference sequence). The CDR3 loop spans 14 amino acids. The data were obtained in a study of monozygotic twins with inflammatory bowel disease. TCRdb processed the 5' RACE reads again and assigns one entry to each CDR3 protein, with no DNA. The listing records about 300,000 distinct CDR3 sequences. Whole-study findings and limits: IBD-affected twins scored below their healthy co-twins in TCRbeta diversity (inverse Simpson). People with IBD had fewer clonotypes in common with others than healthy twins did, especially with disease activity.

Whole-blood RNA isolation (total RNA) proceeded without T cell sorting. V usage is TRBV15 and J usage is TRBJ1-1. This receptor was taken from a human donor with ulcerative colitis or Crohn's disease, or a healthy co-twin of an affected twin (not recorded which). Sequences were obtained from blood. This CDR3 is CATSRTPVNTEAFF.